The present T cell receptor (beta chain) was sequenced within a study of T-cell reconstitution after alpha-beta-depleted transplantation in children. Study conclusions and caveats: T cells produced anew were the main source of T-cell counts and diversity one year after transplant. The study reportedly traced alpha-beta T cells about two months after transplant to several hundred expanded graft clones.

For TCRbeta, the library was prepared with unique molecular identifiers. TCRdb re-derived calls from the PCR reads in MiXCR, one entry per CDR3 protein. The sample yields about 590,000 distinct CDR3 sequences, 13% seen once. The CDR3 contains 16 residues. The V gene end was trimmed by 4 bases and the J gene end by 5 bases; junction bases not matched to a gene: 9. As for this clonotype: Its antigen is unidentified.

Sequencing was performed on PBMCs, mostly from graft donor cells, taken 360 days after TCRalphabeta/CD19-depleted stem cell transplant. The sequence was collected from a male patient younger than 18 who had a stem cell transplant for acute myeloid leukemia, so the T cells may come from the graft donor. This sequence joins TRBV12-3 or TRBV12-4 and TRBJ2-3; 10 nucleotides align to TRBD2. The chain's CDR3 is CASSSKAGGPQDTQYF. The CDR3 DNA sequence: TGTGCCAGCAGTTCAAAAGCGGGAGGGCCCCAAGATACGCAGTATTTT.